Presented here are 27 T cell receptor beta chains from one specimen sequenced in a study of T cell responses to AZD1222 COVID-19 vaccine. TCRdb's table, derived via immunoSEQ multiplex PCR, lists solely in-frame clones and lacks some. The repertoire holds around 120,000 clones, with about 90% as singletons. Sequencing used peripheral blood, obtained on day 0 of AZD1222 vaccination. The source is an adult in good health.

The genes are TRBV2 and TRBJ1-5; no firm D call. Germline V gene lookup returns CDR1 SNHLY and CDR2 FYNNEI. The CDR3 is made up of 15 amino acids. Trimming shortened V by 7 bases and J by 7 bases, and 20 bases separated the two germline ends. The CDR3 nucleotides read TGTGCCAGCAAGACCGGAGTGGGGATTTACCAGCCCCAGCATTTT. Translating it yields CASKTGVGIYQPQHF. The whole variable domain, filled in from reference TRBV2 and TRBJ1-5, reads EPEVTQTPSHQVTQMGQEVILRCVPISNHLYFYWYRQILGQKVEFLVSFYNNEISEKSEIFDDQFSVERPDGSNFTLKIRSTKLEDSAMYFCASKTGVGIYQPQHFGDGTRLSIL.

CDR3 amino acids: CASSAGLAGGSEQFF. CDR3 nucleotide sequence: TGTGCCAGCAGTGCGGGACTAGCGGGAGGGAGTGAGCAGTTCTTC. The V and J genes are TRBV28 and TRBJ2-1; 16 positions agree with TRBD2. V shed 5 bases, J shed 9 bases, and the junction held 4 bases outside the gene matches. Per the germline V gene, CDR1 is MDHEN and CDR2 is SYDVKM. This CDR3 comprises 15 residues.

The rearrangement uses TRBV6-5 and TRBJ2-2; TRBD2 aligns across 9 bases. V lost 7 bases and J lost 7; bases outside the gene matches: 10. Per germline, CDR1 MNHEY and CDR2 SVGAGI. The CDR3 has 15 residues. This CDR3 is CASTAGTSLRGELFF. The CDR3, as DNA: TGTGCCAGCACTGCCGGGACTAGCCTCCGCGGGGAGCTGTTTTTT.

In its sample, this clone was seen a few times. The chain's CDR3 is CASNRDRGQPQHF. The CDR3 DNA reads as TGTGCCAGCAATAGGGACAGGGGTCAGCCCCAGCATTTT. The V and J genes are TRBV6-5 and TRBJ1-5, with 10 positions matching TRBD1. V trimming: 7 bases; J trimming: 6 bases; junction bases outside the gene matches: 3. Germline V gene lookup returns CDR1 MNHEY and CDR2 SVGAGI. The length of the CDR3 is 13 residues.

The gene calls are TRBV24-1 and TRBJ2-1, with 14 bases fitting TRBD2. J gave up 5 bases and V 11 bases, and 13 bases lay outside the gene matches. There are 17 residues in the CDR3. Germline V gene data show CDR1 as KGHDR and CDR2 as SFDVKD. As DNA, the CDR3 is TGTGCCATCGCCGGGACTAGCGGGAGCTCCCCCCACAATGAGCAGTTCTTC. Translated: CAIAGTSGSSPHNEQFF.

Details on this clone: The same CDR3 also results from other DNA sequences found in this sample. The chain joins TRBV12-3 or TRBV12-4 to TRBJ1-3, with no clear D. Trimming took off 3 bases at V and 7 bases at J, with 7 bases between the two ends. The CDR3 consists of 12 residues. DNA for the CDR3: TGTGCCAGCAGTTTTGCCGGGAACACCATATATTTT. Protein: CASSFAGNTIYF.

This chain uses TRBV15 with TRBJ2-1; D not resolved. This CDR3 is 16 amino acids long. The germline gives CDR1 LNHNV, CDR2 YYDKDF (reference sequence). V was pared by 4 bases and J by 0 bases, with 13 bases between. The CDR3, as DNA: TGTGCCACCAGCAAAACCCCCCCGAGCTCCTACAATGAGCAGTTCTTC. It is translated as CATSKTPPSSYNEQFF.

The chain is built from TRBV28 and TRBJ2-6, with D possibly being TRBD1 (6 bases). V was pared by 6 bases and J by 0 bases, with 21 bases between. CDR1 is MDHEN, CDR2 SYDVKM, per germline. The CDR3 covers 19 residues. The CDR3 here is CASRPAPGRGVSGANVLTF. Here the CDR3 DNA reads TGTGCCAGCAGACCTGCCCCGGGCAGGGGAGTCTCTGGGGCCAACGTCCTGACTTTC.

The chain has TRBV7-8 and TRBJ2-7; D unresolved. CDR3 length: 17 residues. V was clipped by 0 bases and J by 0 bases, with 15 bases between them. From germline, CDR1 is SGHVS and CDR2 FQNEAQ. The CDR3 sequence: CASSLAELAGNSYEQYF. For the CDR3, the DNA is TGTGCCAGCAGCTTAGCCGAGCTGGCAGGAAACTCCTACGAGCAGTACTTC.

The chain carries TRBV3-1 (or the pseudogene TRBV3-2) and TRBJ1-1; D is unclear. The CDR3 runs to 12 residues. V was pared by 1 base and J by 10 bases, with 10 bases between. Germline lookup yields CDR1 LGHDT and CDR2 YNNKEL (reference sequence). The CDR3 sequence: CASSQVGSGAFF. The CDR3 DNA reads TGTGCCAGCAGCCAAGTGGGGTCGGGAGCTTTCTTT.

The V call is TRBV28, the J call TRBJ2-5, with a tentative D call TRBD1 (6 bases). V was cut by 6 bases and J by 0 bases, with 11 bases left in between. The CDR3 length is 14 residues. Germline CDR1 reads MDHEN; CDR2 reads SYDVKM. CDR3 bases: TGTGCCAGCAGACCGGGACACCACCAAGAGACCCAGTACTTC. It translates to CASRPGHHQETQYF.

The V and J genes are TRBV30 and TRBJ2-7; TRBD1 matches 7 bases. The trim removed 0 bases at V and 9 bases at J, leaving 8 bases unmatched. Germline V gene lookup returns CDR1 GTSNPN and CDR2 SVGIG (reference sequence). The length of the CDR3 is 13 residues. In DNA form, the CDR3 reads TGTGCCTGGAGTGTGGGACAGCAGCTTGGGCAGTACTTC. Protein product: CAWSVGQQLGQYF.

The rearrangement uses TRBV7-9 and TRBJ2-1, with D hard to call. The germline gives CDR1 SEHNR, CDR2 FQNEAQ (reference sequence). The CDR3 has 15 amino acids. Trimming shortened V by 2 bases and J by 1 base, and 9 bases separated the two germline ends. The CDR3 nucleotides read TGTGCCAGCAGCTTAAGCTTGCCGTCCTACAATGAGCAGTTCTTC. It specifies CASSLSLPSYNEQFF.

The chain links TRBV11-3 to TRBJ2-1; D gene unclear. The V gene's germline CDR1 is SGHNT and CDR2 YENEEA. This CDR3 comprises 16 residues. V lost 1 base, J lost 4 bases, and 14 bases lay in between. CDR3 coding DNA: TGTGCCAGCAGCTTAGGTGGCAGTCCCTTTTACAATGAGCAGTTCTTC. Protein sequence: CASSLGGSPFYNEQFF.

V and J are TRBV6-2 or TRBV6-3 and TRBJ1-1; D not resolved. The CDR3 extends over 14 amino acids. V was trimmed by 0 bases and J by 6 bases, leaving 11 bases between them. Germline V gene data show CDR1 as MNHEY and CDR2 as SVGEGT. The CDR3 is CASSYSPDYPEAFF. Written as DNA, the CDR3 is TGTGCCAGCAGTTACTCGCCGGATTACCCTGAAGCTTTCTTT.

The V and J genes are TRBV20-1 and TRBJ2-1; D uncertain. V lost 6 bases to trimming and J lost 7 bases, with 7 bases between them. The germline gives CDR1 DFQATT, CDR2 SNEGSKA (reference sequence). The CDR3 covers 10 residues. The CDR3 here is CSAKQNEQFF. CDR3 in DNA: TGCAGTGCCAAACAAAATGAGCAGTTCTTC.

This clone was seen only once. The J gene is TRBJ2-3, the V gene TRBV18; no reliable D call. Germline values: CDR1 KGHSH, CDR2 LQKENI. The CDR3 totals 14 residues. The V gene lost 3 bases and the J gene lost 6 bases, with 13 bases spanning the gap. The DNA of the CDR3 is TGTGCCAGCTCACCGGCCCGGCTAACCGATACGCAGTATTTT. It yields the protein CASSPARLTDTQYF.

This clone was counted a single time. The chain couples TRBV13 to TRBJ1-3; D may be TRBD1 (6 bases). Germline V gene lookup returns CDR1 PRHDT and CDR2 FYEKMQ (reference sequence). The CDR3 runs 15 residues. V was shortened by 2 bases and J by 9 bases, with 17 bases between the two germline ends. CDR3: CASSLPLRQASTIYF. DNA of the CDR3: TGTGCCAGCAGCTTACCCCTCCGACAGGCAAGCACCATATATTTT.

The V call is TRBV18, the J call TRBJ2-7; D unresolved. Germline V gene lookup returns CDR1 KGHSH and CDR2 LQKENI. V lost 3 bases, J lost 6 bases, and 9 bases lay in between. The CDR3 covers 12 residues. CDR3 sequence: CASSPNPGEQYF. The DNA of the CDR3 is TGTGCCAGCTCACCCAACCCTGGCGAGCAGTACTTC.

The chain couples TRBV6-5 to TRBJ2-7; TRBD2 aligns across 7 bases. The CDR3 is 16 residues long. V lost 0 bases and J lost 5; bases outside the gene matches: 10. Germline V CDR1 and CDR2: MNHEY, SVGAGI. The CDR3 DNA follows: TGTGCCAGCAGTTACTCCTCGGGGGGAGGGCTGCACGAGCAGTACTTC. The encoded protein is CASSYSSGGGLHEQYF.

The chain carries TRBV7-6 and TRBJ1-1, with D unresolved. The CDR3 covers 13 residues. Germline V gene data show CDR1 as SGHVS and CDR2 as FNYEAQ. V lost 0 bases and J lost 10, with 12 bases in between. DNA of the CDR3: TGTGCCAGCAGCTTAGCGAATGCCCCCATAGCTTTCTTT. This gives the protein CASSLANAPIAFF. Full variable domain (remainder filled in from reference TRBV7-6 and TRBJ1-1): GAGVSQSPRYKVTKRGQDVALRCDPISGHVSLYWYRQALGQGPEFLTYFNYEAQQDKSGLPNDRFSAERPEGSISTLTIQRTEQRDSAMYRCASSLANAPIAFFGQGTRLTVV.

The V and J genes are TRBV4-1 and TRBJ2-3; 8 bases align to TRBD2. V was clipped by 1 base and J by 5 bases; unmatched bases: 8. CDR3 length: 16 amino acids. Germline values: CDR1 MGHRA, CDR2 YSYEKL. The CDR3 DNA reads as TGCGCCAGCAGCCAAGGTCTGGGCGGGAGGTTAGATACGCAGTATTTT. Its translation: CASSQGLGGRLDTQYF.

The rearrangement joins TRBV11-2 to TRBJ2-2, with 12 positions matching TRBD2. The germline V gene has CDR1 SGHAT and CDR2 FQNNGV. Trimming at V came to 5 bases and at J to 7 bases, leaving 5 bases not matched to a gene. The CDR3 has 15 amino acids. For the CDR3, the DNA is TGTGCCAGCAGCCCCCGACTAGCGGGAGTCGGGGAGCTGTTTTTT. Residues: CASSPRLAGVGELFF.

The chain couples TRBV5-1 to TRBJ2-1; D is possibly TRBD1 or TRBD2 (6 bases each). From germline, CDR1 is SGHRS and CDR2 YFSETQ. This CDR3 has 12 amino acids. Trimming removed 4 bases from V and 12 bases from J, with 14 bases in between. CDR3 residues: CASSPSGAGQFF. CDR3 in DNA: TGCGCCAGCAGCCCTTCGGGGGCTGGGCAGTTCTTC.

The chain has TRBV5-1 and TRBJ2-2; TRBD1 might be the D (5 bases). Trimming shortened V by 1 base and J by 1 base, and 8 bases separated the two germline ends. In germline, CDR1 is SGHRS, CDR2 YFSETQ. The length of the CDR3 is 15 residues. Written as DNA, the CDR3 is TGCGCCAGCAGCTTGAGCACAGGGAACACCGGGGAGCTGTTTTTT. Its protein product is CASSLSTGNTGELFF.

The chain recombines TRBV6-1 with TRBJ2-7; the D gene is possibly TRBD1 (6 bases). Germline loops: CDR1 MNHNS, CDR2 SASEGT. The V gene lost 3 bases and the J gene lost 0 bases, with 15 bases spanning the gap. The CDR3 length is 16 residues. CDR3 DNA sequence: TGTGCCAGCAGTGAGGAGACCGGGACACCCTCCTACGAGCAGTACTTC. Its translation: CASSEETGTPSYEQYF.

This clone appeared once. CDR3 DNA: TGTGCCAGCAGCCCCCCGACAACCTTTTCCACTGAAGCTTTCTTT. Encoded protein: CASSPPTTFSTEAFF. V and J are TRBV14 and TRBJ1-1; D remains ambiguous. The CDR3 loop spans 15 amino acids. The V end was cut by 4 bases, the J end by 4 bases, with 16 bases between. Germline V gene sequence: CDR1 SGHDN, CDR2 FVKESK.